The next 30 T cell receptor beta chains were all read from a single sample in a study of shared clonotypes between healthy human individuals. Sequencing used immunoSEQ multiplex PCR; TCRdb keeps in-frame clones, though not all of them. This sample yields about 2 million clones, of which about 95% are seen a single time; 0.13% belongs to the top ten. The sample consisted of naive CD4+ T cells sorted from blood. Specified subset: CD45RA+ positively selected. Every receptor here comes from a man between 18 and 35 years old in good health.

The genes are TRBV11-2 and TRBJ2-2; no reliable D call. CDR1 is SGHAT and CDR2 is FQNNGV in the germline V gene. The length of the CDR3 is 13 residues. The ends were cut back, 5 bases at V and 1 base at J, with 5 bases in the middle. Here the CDR3 reads CASSRGNTGELFF. As DNA, the CDR3 is TGTGCCAGCAGCCGAGGGAACACCGGGGAGCTGTTTTTT. Full variable domain (remainder filled in from reference TRBV11-2 and TRBJ2-2): EAGVAQSPRYKIIEKRQSVAFWCNPISGHATLYWYQQILGQGPKLLIQFQNNGVVDDSQLPKDRFSAERLKGVDSTLKIQPAKLEDSAVYLCASSRGNTGELFFGEGSRLTVL.

Comments on this clone: The same CDR3 also results from other DNA sequences found in this sample. The chain is built from TRBV6-1 and TRBJ1-5; D uncertain. This CDR3 contains 13 residues. The germline V gene has CDR1 MNHNS and CDR2 SASEGT. Trimming removed 0 bases at V and 4 bases at J, with 4 bases between. This chain's CDR3 is CASSEARNQPQHF. CDR3 in DNA: TGTGCCAGCAGTGAAGCGCGGAATCAGCCCCAGCATTTT.

The chain uses TRBV5-1 and TRBJ2-3; no firm D call. The length of the CDR3 is 13 residues. Per germline, CDR1 SGHRS and CDR2 YFSETQ. The germline V and J ends were trimmed by 5 bases and 1 base, with 8 bases remaining between them. The CDR3 protein is CASRRIGTDTQYF. In DNA, the CDR3 is TGCGCCAGCAGGCGGATCGGCACAGATACGCAGTATTTT.

The rearrangement joins TRBV5-4 to TRBJ2-7; D not resolved. The germline V and J ends were trimmed by 0 bases and 3 bases, with 16 bases remaining between them. Germline V gene lookup returns CDR1 SGHNT and CDR2 YYREEE (reference sequence). The CDR3 extends over 16 amino acids. The CDR3 DNA reads as TGTGCCAGCAGCTTGGGCGTCAACTCGGCCGTCTACGAGCAGTACTTC. This translates into CASSLGVNSAVYEQYF.

This chain joins TRBV6-1 and TRBJ1-2; possible D gene TRBD1, 6 bases. Trimming stripped 6 bases from V and 3 bases from J, with 14 bases between. This CDR3 region has 14 residues. Germline CDR1 MNHNS, CDR2 SASEGT. CDR3 sequence reads: CASRVGGGDYGYTF. The CDR3 region has the DNA TGTGCCAGCAGGGTAGGGGGGGGCGACTATGGCTACACCTTC.

This chain connects TRBV11-2 to TRBJ1-2; no reliable D call. CDR3 length: 13 residues. Trimming stripped 1 base from V and 7 bases from J, with 10 bases between. Germline V gene lookup returns CDR1 SGHAT and CDR2 FQNNGV. The CDR3 spells CASSLAEYLGYTF. As DNA, the CDR3 is TGTGCCAGCAGCTTAGCAGAGTATCTTGGCTACACCTTC.

With regard to this clone: This sample includes further DNA sequences coding for the same CDR3. V gene TRBV6-6 combines with J gene TRBJ2-7; D is unclear. Germline loops: CDR1 MNHNY, CDR2 SVGAGI (reference sequence). The CDR3 spans 13 residues. The V end lost 2 bases, the J end lost 7 bases, and 12 bases lay between the germline ends. DNA for the CDR3: TGTGCCAGCAGTTACCCTCCCGCTGGAGAGCAGTACTTC. Translated, it gives CASSYPPAGEQYF.

The CDR3 sequence is CASSYDREYEQYF. The CDR3 DNA reads TGTGCCAGTAGTTATGACAGGGAATACGAGCAGTACTTC. The chain carries TRBV19 and TRBJ2-7; 7 positions match TRBD1. The CDR3 totals 13 residues. V trimming: 5 bases; J trimming: 4 bases; junction bases outside the gene matches: 5. CDR1 is LNHDA, CDR2 SQIVND, per germline (reference sequence). Filled out from reference TRBV19 and TRBJ2-7, the complete variable domain reads DGGITQSPKYLFRKEGQNVTLSCEQNLNHDAMYWYRQDPGQGLRLIYYSQIVNDFQKGDIAEGYSVSREKKESFPLTVTSAQKNPTAFYLCASSYDREYEQYFGPGTRLTVT.

V and J are TRBV4-3 and TRBJ2-3; TRBD2 matches at 12 bases. The ends lost 0 bases at V and 3 bases at J; junction bases unmatched: 10. The length of the CDR3 is 19 residues. Germline values: CDR1 LGHNA, CDR2 YSLEER. The CDR3 bases are TGCGCCAGCAGCCAAGATCTCGCTAGCGGGAGGGCCGGGACAGATACGCAGTATTTT. This codes for CASSQDLASGRAGTDTQYF.

A word on this clone: Distinct nucleotide sequences in the sample also encode this CDR3. The chain is built from TRBV27 and TRBJ2-7; tentative D call: TRBD2 (5 bases). Germline V gene lookup returns CDR1 MNHEY and CDR2 SMNVEV (reference sequence). This CDR3 spans 13 amino acids. V lost 6 bases and J lost 1, with 10 bases in between. The CDR3 coding sequence is TGTGCCAGCAGCCACCGGGGTTCCTACGAGCAGTACTTC. As protein: CASSHRGSYEQYF.

The genes are TRBV5-1 and TRBJ1-1; D uncertain. CDR1 SGHRS and CDR2 YFSETQ come from the germline V gene. Trimming removed 6 bases at V and 10 bases at J, with 19 bases between. The CDR3 has 13 residues. The CDR3 DNA follows: TGCGCCAGCAACCCGGTAGGAGAAGGTGGAGCTTTCTTT. This codes for CASNPVGEGGAFF.

The chain is built from TRBV7-2 and TRBJ2-1; perhaps TRBD1 as D (6 bases). Per germline, CDR1 SGHTA and CDR2 FQGNSA. This CDR3 spans 15 amino acids. Trimming removed 1 base at V and 7 bases at J, with 14 bases between. CDR3 loop: CASSLGQGKRNEQFF. The CDR3 DNA sequence: TGTGCCAGCAGCTTAGGTCAGGGGAAGAGGAATGAGCAGTTCTTC.

The chain has TRBV4-3 and TRBJ2-1, with D maybe TRBD1 (5 bases). V was cut by 0 bases and J by 9 bases, with 27 bases left in between. Per the germline V gene, CDR1 is LGHNA and CDR2 is YSLEER. This CDR3 is built from 19 residues. DNA of the CDR3: TGCGCCAGCAGCCAAGATCTTGCGGCCCCGGACACCTTAGGTATTGAGCAGTTCTTC. This codes for CASSQDLAAPDTLGIEQFF.

In its sample, this clone was seen many times. This sequence joins TRBV29-1 and TRBJ2-3; 9 bases match TRBD2. Germline-derived CDR1 and CDR2 are SQVTM and ANQGSEA. This CDR3 contains 17 residues. V trimming: 4 bases; J trimming: 1 base; junction bases outside the gene matches: 12. Written as DNA, the CDR3 is TGCAGCGTTGTTCACCTAGCGGGACTCATAGGCACAGATACGCAGTATTTT. This encodes CSVVHLAGLIGTDTQYF.

The chain is built from TRBV18 and TRBJ2-5, with a tentative D call TRBD2 (5 bases). Trimming cost V 3 bases and J 10 bases, with 12 bases left between them. The CDR3 is made up of 12 amino acids. Germline CDR1 and CDR2: KGHSH and LQKENI. As DNA, the CDR3 is TGTGCCAGCTCACCCTGGACGGGAATCCAGTACTTC. Translation: CASSPWTGIQYF.

This clone occurred once. Other nucleotide sequences from this sample produce the same CDR3. This chain links TRBV4-3 with TRBJ1-2; the match to TRBD1 covers 7 bases. This CDR3 contains 14 residues. After removal of 0 bases from V and 5 bases from J, the junction contained 3 bases not matched to a gene. The germline gives CDR1 LGHNA, CDR2 YSLEER. The CDR3 region has the DNA TGCGCCAGCAGCCAAGAGAAGGGGGCATATGGCTACACCTTC. Amino acids: CASSQEKGAYGYTF.

The CDR3 is CASSPFGVSSYNEQFF. The CDR3 DNA reads as TGTGCCAGCAGCCCCTTTGGTGTCAGCTCCTACAATGAGCAGTTCTTC. The rearrangement links TRBV11-1 to TRBJ2-1; D is uncertain. The V end lost 5 bases, the J end lost 0 bases, and 14 bases lay between the germline ends. The germline V gene has CDR1 SGHAT and CDR2 FQDESV (reference sequence). The CDR3 runs to 16 residues.

The V gene is TRBV5-1, the J gene TRBJ2-2, with D perhaps matching TRBD1 (5 bases). V lost 6 bases, J lost 0 bases, and 9 bases lay in between. The CDR3 length is 14 residues. Looked up from germline, CDR1 is SGHRS and CDR2 is YFSETQ. The CDR3 sequence is CASTGQTNTGELFF. The DNA of the CDR3 is TGCGCCAGCACAGGGCAGACGAACACCGGGGAGCTGTTTTTT.

V is TRBV11-3 and J is TRBJ1-6, with D maybe TRBD1 (6 bases). The CDR3 is made up of 15 amino acids. Trimming took off 2 bases at V and 5 bases at J, with 10 bases between the two ends. Germline V gene sequence: CDR1 SGHNT, CDR2 YENEEA. DNA of the CDR3: TGTGCCAGCAGCTTATCAGGGGTTAATAATTCACCCCTCCACTTT. Residues: CASSLSGVNNSPLHF.

The chain is built from TRBV25-1 and TRBJ2-4, with D possibly TRBD1 on 5 matching bases. The V and J ends lost 5 bases and 4 bases respectively, with 18 bases between them. Germline V gene data show CDR1 as MGHDK and CDR2 as SYGVNS. The CDR3 totals 16 residues. The CDR3 is CASSPHSGQGKNIQYF. CDR3 nucleotide sequence: TGTGCCAGCAGTCCTCACTCCGGGCAGGGTAAAAACATTCAGTACTTC.

The rearrangement joins TRBV2 to TRBJ1-4; unclear D gene. Deletions cut 6 bases from V and 6 bases from J, with 14 bases between. The length of the CDR3 is 14 residues. Germline V CDR1 and CDR2: SNHLY, FYNNEI. CDR3 coding DNA: TGTGCCAGCAGAGACCGGGCCACAGATGAAAAACTGTTTTTT. It encodes CASRDRATDEKLFF.

This chain joins TRBV30 and TRBJ1-2, with 10 positions matching TRBD1. The CDR3 has 14 amino acids. Per germline, CDR1 GTSNPN and CDR2 SVGIG (reference sequence). V gave up 5 bases and J gave up 0 bases; unmatched junction bases: 3. CDR3 in amino acids: CAWDRGQANYGYTF. The CDR3 DNA reads as TGTGCCTGGGACAGGGGGCAAGCTAACTATGGCTACACCTTC.

This clone has just one count. The chain combines TRBV18 with TRBJ2-1; 14 bases match TRBD2. V trimming: 2 bases; J trimming: 7 bases; junction bases outside the gene matches: 7. CDR1 and CDR2 (germline): KGHSH, LQKENI. The CDR3 has 17 residues. The CDR3 sequence: CASSPAGLAGVMNEQFF. CDR3 DNA sequence: TGTGCCAGCTCACCAGCGGGACTAGCGGGAGTTATGAATGAGCAGTTCTTC.

The rearrangement uses TRBV27 and TRBJ2-5; D remains ambiguous. The CDR3 totals 13 residues. Germline CDR1 is MNHEY and CDR2 is SMNVEV (reference sequence). Deletions cut 4 bases from V and 1 base from J, with 7 bases between. The CDR3, as DNA: TGTGCCAGCAGTTCCAGTTTCCAAGAGACCCAGTACTTC. Its protein product is CASSSSFQETQYF.

As concerns this clone: This specimen includes other DNA sequences encoding the same CDR3. The V gene is TRBV7-2, the J gene TRBJ1-2; possible D gene TRBD1, 6 bases. V lost 4 bases to trimming and J lost 2 bases, with 8 bases between them. There are 13 residues in the CDR3. Per the germline V gene, CDR1 is SGHTA and CDR2 is FQGNSA. Here the CDR3 reads CASSYRANYGYTF. As DNA, the CDR3 is TGTGCCAGCAGCTACAGGGCAAACTATGGCTACACCTTC.

The chain combines TRBV6-6 with TRBJ1-1, with D unclear. CDR3 length: 11 amino acids. CDR1 is MNHNY, CDR2 SVGAGI, per germline (reference sequence). Deletions cut 5 bases from V and 4 bases from J, with 5 bases between. CDR3 DNA sequence: TGTGCCAGCAGTACACCCACTGAAGCTTTCTTT. This translates into CASSTPTEAFF.

This chain uses TRBV19 with TRBJ1-2; D not resolved. Germline CDR1 LNHDA, CDR2 SQIVND (reference sequence). The V end lost 7 bases, the J end lost 8 bases, and 11 bases lay between the germline ends. This CDR3 comprises 11 residues. The CDR3 nucleotides read TGTGCCAGTATGGCGGCATACGGCTACACCTTC. Translation: CASMAAYGYTF.

As to this clone: A read error may account for a junction end that differs from germline. The chain combines TRBV5-4 with TRBJ2-7, with TRBD1 identical over 8 bases. From germline, CDR1 is SGHNT and CDR2 YYREEE (reference sequence). The CDR3 contains 14 residues. The CDR3 spells CASSPEDRVFSSVF. CDR3 sequence (DNA): TGTGCCAGCAGTCCTGAGGACAGGGTTTTCTCCTCCGTCTTC.

V gene TRBV28 combines with J gene TRBJ1-4; 8 nucleotides match TRBD1. V lost 4 bases and J lost 2; bases outside the gene matches: 3. The CDR3 is 15 residues long. Germline V gene lookup returns CDR1 MDHEN and CDR2 SYDVKM. The CDR3 loop reads CASSSRGHTNEKLFF. CDR3 DNA sequence: TGTGCCAGCAGTTCCAGGGGGCATACTAATGAAAAACTGTTTTTT.

With respect to this clone: In the same sample, other DNA sequences code for this CDR3. The chain combines TRBV27 with TRBJ1-2; D call uncertain. CDR1 is MNHEY and CDR2 is SMNVEV in the germline V gene (reference sequence). The length of the CDR3 is 13 residues. Trimming left V 3 bases short and J 5 bases short, with 10 bases between. Here the CDR3 reads CASSFRGGYGYTF. The CDR3 nucleotides are TGTGCCAGCAGTTTTCGGGGAGGTTATGGCTACACCTTC.